This T cell receptor beta chain was captured in a study of OX40 agonist ivuxolimab in advanced cancers. Study-level background: With ivuxolimab, an agonistic anti-OX40 (CD134) antibody, patients were treated. Findings and limits, study-wide: The average count of expanded clones was higher among CD8+ T cells than among CD4+.

Peripheral blood came from all dose cohorts at three timepoints. Measured with immunoSEQ multiplex PCR; TCRdb has only the in-frame clones, and not every one. The sample records 60,000 to 75,000 clones, approximately 90% being singletons. This clone was recorded once. What it recognizes is unknown. The CDR3 extends over 15 amino acids. V lost 0 bases and J lost 5, with 11 bases in between. Germline CDR1 and CDR2: SGDLS and YYNGEE. This material consisted of CD4+ or CD8+ T cells sorted from blood, taken in a trial of the OX40 agonist ivuxolimab. This chain links TRBV9 with TRBJ1-4, with D tentatively TRBD1 (5 bases). This receptor was taken from an adult with an advanced solid tumor such as melanoma, head and neck, liver or kidney cancer. CDR3 sequence (DNA): TGTGCCAGCAGCGTAGGTGGGGGTTGGAATGAAAAACTGTTTTTT. It codes for CASSVGGGWNEKLFF.